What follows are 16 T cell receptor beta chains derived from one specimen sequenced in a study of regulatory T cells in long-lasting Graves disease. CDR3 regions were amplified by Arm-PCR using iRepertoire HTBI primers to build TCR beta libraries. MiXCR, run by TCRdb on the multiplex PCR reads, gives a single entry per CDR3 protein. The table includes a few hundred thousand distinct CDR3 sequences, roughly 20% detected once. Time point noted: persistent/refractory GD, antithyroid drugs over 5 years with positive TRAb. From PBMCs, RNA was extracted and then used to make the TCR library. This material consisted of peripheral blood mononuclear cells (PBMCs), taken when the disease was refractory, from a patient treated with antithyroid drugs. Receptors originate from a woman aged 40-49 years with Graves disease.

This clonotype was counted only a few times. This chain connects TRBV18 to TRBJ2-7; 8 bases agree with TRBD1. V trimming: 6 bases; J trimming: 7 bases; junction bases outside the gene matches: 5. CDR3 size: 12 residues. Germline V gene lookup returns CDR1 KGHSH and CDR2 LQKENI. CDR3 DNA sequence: TGTGCCAGCTCTCCAGGACAGGGAGAGCAGTACTTC. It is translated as CASSPGQGEQYF.

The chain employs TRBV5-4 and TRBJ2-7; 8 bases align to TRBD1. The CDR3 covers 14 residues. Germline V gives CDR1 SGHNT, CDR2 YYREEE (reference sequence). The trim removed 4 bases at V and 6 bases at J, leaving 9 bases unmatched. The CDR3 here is CASSHGQGMGEQYF. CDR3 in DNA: TGTGCCAGCAGCCACGGACAGGGTATGGGCGAGCAGTACTTC.

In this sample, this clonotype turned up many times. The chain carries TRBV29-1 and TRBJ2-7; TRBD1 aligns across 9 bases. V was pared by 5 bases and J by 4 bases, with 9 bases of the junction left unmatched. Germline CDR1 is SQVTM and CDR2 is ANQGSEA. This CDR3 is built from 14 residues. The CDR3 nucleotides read TGCAGCGTTTCTACCGGGACAGGGTTTTACGAGCAGTACTTC. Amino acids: CSVSTGTGFYEQYF.

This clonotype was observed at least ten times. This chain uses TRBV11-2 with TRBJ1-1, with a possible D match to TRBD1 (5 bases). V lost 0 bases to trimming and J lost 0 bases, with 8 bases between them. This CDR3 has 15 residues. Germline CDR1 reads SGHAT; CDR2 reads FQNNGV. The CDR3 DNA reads TGTGCCAGCAGCTTAGAGGGGCGGATGAACACTGAAGCTTTCTTT. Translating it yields CASSLEGRMNTEAFF.

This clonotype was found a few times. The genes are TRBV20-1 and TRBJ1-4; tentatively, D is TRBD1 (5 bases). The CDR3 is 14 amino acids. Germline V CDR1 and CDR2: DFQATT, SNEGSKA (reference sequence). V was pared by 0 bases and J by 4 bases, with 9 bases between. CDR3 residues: CSARDIGVNEKLFF. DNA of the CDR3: TGCAGTGCTAGAGATATAGGGGTTAATGAAAAACTGTTTTTT.

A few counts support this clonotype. This CDR3 reads CSVAAGSNTGELFF. CDR3 DNA sequence: TGCAGCGTTGCTGCGGGATCGAACACCGGGGAGCTGTTTTTT. This chain links TRBV29-1 with TRBJ2-2, with D possibly matching TRBD2 (6 bases). This CDR3 is built from 14 residues. The V end was cut by 4 bases, the J end by 0 bases, with 9 bases between. CDR1 and CDR2 from the germline V gene are SQVTM and ANQGSEA.

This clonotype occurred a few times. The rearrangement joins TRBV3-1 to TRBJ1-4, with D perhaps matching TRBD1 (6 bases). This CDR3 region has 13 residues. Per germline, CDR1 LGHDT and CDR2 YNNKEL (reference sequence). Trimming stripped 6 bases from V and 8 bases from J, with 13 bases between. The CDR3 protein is CASRTGFQEKLFF. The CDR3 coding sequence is TGTGCCAGCAGAACAGGGTTTCAAGAAAAACTGTTTTTT.

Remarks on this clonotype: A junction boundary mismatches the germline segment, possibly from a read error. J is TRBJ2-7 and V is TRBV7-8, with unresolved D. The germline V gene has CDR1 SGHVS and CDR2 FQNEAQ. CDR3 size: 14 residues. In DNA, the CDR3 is TGTGCCAGCGGCTTTTCCATGGGATCCTACGAGCAGTACTTC. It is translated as CASGFSMGSYEQYF. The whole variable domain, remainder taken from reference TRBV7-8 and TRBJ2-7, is GAGVSQSPRYKVAKRGQDVALRCDPISGHVSLFWYQQALGQGPEFLTYFQNEAQLDKSGLPSDRFFAERPEGSVSTLKIQRTQQEDSAVYLCASGFSMGSYEQYFGPGTRLTVT.

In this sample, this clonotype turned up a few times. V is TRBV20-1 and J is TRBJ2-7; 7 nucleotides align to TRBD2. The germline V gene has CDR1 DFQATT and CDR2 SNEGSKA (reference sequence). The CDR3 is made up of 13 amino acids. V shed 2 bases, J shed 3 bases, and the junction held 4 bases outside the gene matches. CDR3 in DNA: TGCAGTGCTAGAAAGACTAGCCGCTACGAGCAGTACTTC. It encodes CSARKTSRYEQYF.

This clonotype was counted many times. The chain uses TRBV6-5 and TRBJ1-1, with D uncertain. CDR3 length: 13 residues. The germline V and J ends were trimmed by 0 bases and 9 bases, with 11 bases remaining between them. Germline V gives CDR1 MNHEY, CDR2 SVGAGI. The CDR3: CASSYSGPLQAFF. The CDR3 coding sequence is TGTGCCAGCAGTTACTCCGGGCCGCTCCAAGCTTTCTTT.

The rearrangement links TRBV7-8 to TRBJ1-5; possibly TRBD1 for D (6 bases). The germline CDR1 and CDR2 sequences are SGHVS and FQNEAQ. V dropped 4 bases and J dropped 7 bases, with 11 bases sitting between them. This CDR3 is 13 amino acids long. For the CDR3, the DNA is TGTGCCAGCAGCTCCCGGAGGGGGCAGCCCCAGCATTTT. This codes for CASSSRRGQPQHF.

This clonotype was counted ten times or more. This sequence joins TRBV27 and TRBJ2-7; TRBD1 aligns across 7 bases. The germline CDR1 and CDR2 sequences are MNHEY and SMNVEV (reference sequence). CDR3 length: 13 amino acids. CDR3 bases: TGTGCCAGCAGTTCTTCCCCGACAGGGTTCCCCTTGGTC. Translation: CASSSSPTGFPLV.

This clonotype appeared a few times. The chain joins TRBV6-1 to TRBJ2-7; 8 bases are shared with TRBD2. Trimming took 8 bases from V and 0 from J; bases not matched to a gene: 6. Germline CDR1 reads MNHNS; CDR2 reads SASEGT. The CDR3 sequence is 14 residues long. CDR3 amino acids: CASLLAVSSYEQYF. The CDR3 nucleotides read TGTGCCAGCTTACTAGCGGTTAGCTCCTACGAGCAGTACTTC.

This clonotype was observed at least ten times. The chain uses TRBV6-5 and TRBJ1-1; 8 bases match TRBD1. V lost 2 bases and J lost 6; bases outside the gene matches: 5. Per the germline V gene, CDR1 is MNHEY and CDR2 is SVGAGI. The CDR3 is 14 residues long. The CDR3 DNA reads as TGTGCCAGCAGTTACAACAGGGGGACCTCTGAAGCTTTCTTT. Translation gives CASSYNRGTSEAFF.

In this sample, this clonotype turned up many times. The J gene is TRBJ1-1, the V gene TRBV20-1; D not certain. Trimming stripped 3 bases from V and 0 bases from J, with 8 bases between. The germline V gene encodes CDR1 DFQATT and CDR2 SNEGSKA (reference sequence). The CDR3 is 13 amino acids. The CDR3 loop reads CSASGALNTEAFF. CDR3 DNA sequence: TGCAGTGCTAGCGGAGCTTTGAACACTGAAGCTTTCTTT.

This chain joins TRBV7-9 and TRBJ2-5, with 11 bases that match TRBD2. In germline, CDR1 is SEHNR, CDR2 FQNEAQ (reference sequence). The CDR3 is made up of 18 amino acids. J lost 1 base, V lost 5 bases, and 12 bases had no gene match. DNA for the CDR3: TGTGCCAGCAGCCCCTCCCCGGGACTAGCGGCAGGCCAAGAGACCCAGTACTTC. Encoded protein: CASSPSPGLAAGQETQYF.